The source of this TCR beta chain is a study of blood T cells in healthy people across ages. This clonotype appeared a few times. V dropped 2 bases and J dropped 4 bases, with 6 bases sitting between them. The CDR3 loop spans 14 amino acids. Germline V gene lookup returns CDR1 SGHTA and CDR2 FQGNSA. Alongside a J-beta primer mix, a sample-barcoded 5' primer served in a second PCR lasting about 7 to 12 cycles. A single record per CDR3 protein comes from TCRdb applying MiXCR to the 5' RACE reads. This sample has 720,000 or so distinct CDR3 sequences; 35% to 50% occur once, and the top ten carry around 30%.

The sequenced sample was blood. The TCR sequence derives from an elderly man in good health. This chain joins TRBV7-2 and TRBJ2-6; D unclear. Here the CDR3 DNA reads TGTGCCAGCAGCTTACTCTGGGGGGCCAACGTCCTGACTTTC. Translating gives CASSLLWGANVLTF.